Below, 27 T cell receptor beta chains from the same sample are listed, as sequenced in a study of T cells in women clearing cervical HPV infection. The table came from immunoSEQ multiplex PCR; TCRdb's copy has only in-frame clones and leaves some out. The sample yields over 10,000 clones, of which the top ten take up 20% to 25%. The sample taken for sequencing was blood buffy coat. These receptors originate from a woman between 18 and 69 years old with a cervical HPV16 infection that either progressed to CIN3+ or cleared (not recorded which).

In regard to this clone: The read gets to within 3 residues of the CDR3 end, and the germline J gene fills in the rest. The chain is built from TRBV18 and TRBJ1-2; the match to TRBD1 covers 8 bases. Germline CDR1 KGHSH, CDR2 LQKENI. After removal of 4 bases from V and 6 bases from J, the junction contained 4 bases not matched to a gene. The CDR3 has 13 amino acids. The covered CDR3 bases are TGTGCCAGCTCACTGGGACAGGCTGATGGC. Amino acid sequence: CASSLGQADG. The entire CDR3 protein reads CASSLGQADGYTF.

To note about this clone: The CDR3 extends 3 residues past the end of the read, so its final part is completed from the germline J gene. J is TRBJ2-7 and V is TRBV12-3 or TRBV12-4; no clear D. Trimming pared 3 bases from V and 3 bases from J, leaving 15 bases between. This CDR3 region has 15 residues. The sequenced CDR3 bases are TGTGCCAGCAGTTTGGGCCGGAGCAGGTTCTACGAG. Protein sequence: CASSLGRSRFYE. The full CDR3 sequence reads CASSLGRSRFYEQYF.

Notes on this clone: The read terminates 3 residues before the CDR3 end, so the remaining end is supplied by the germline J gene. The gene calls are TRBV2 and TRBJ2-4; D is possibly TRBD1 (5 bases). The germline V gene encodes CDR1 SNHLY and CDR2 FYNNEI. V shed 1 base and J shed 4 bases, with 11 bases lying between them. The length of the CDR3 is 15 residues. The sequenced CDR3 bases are TGTGCCAGCAGTGAAGACCAGGACAAGAAAAACATT. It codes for CASSEDQDKKNI. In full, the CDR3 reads CASSEDQDKKNIQYF.

CDR3 bases read: TGCGCCAGCAGCATCGGGCCCCCCGCGGGTTTCGGGGAAAAA. This codes for CASSIGPPAGFGEK. The complete CDR3 sequence is CASSIGPPAGFGEKLFF. This chain links TRBV5-1 with TRBJ1-4; the D is unclear. The read terminates 3 residues before the CDR3 end, so the remaining end is supplied by the germline J gene. Trimming shortened V by 4 bases and J by 8 bases, and 24 bases separated the two germline ends. The CDR3 length is 17 residues. The germline V gene encodes CDR1 SGHRS and CDR2 YFSETQ.

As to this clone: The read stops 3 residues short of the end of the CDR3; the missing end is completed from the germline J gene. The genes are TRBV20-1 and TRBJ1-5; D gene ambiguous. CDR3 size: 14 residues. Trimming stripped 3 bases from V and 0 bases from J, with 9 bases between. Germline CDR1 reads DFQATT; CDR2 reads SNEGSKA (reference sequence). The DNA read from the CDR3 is TGCAGTGCTAGTGCGGGCTATAGCAATCAGCCC. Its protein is CSASAGYSNQP. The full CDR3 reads CSASAGYSNQPQHF.

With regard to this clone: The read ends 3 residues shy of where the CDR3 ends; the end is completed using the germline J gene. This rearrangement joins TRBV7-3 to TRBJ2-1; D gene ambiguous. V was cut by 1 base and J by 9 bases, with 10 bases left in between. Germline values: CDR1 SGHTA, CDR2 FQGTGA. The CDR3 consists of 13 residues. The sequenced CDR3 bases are TGTGCCAGCAGCTTAAACTTAGCTGGTGAG. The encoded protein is CASSLNLAGE. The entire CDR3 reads CASSLNLAGEQFF.

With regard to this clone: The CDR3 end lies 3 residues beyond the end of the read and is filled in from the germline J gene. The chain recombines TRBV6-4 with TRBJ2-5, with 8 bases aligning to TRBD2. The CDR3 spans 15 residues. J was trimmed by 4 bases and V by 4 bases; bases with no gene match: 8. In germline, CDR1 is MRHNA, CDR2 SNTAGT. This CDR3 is CASSATGTRGETQYF. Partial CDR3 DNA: TGTGCCAGCAGTGCAACCGGGACTAGGGGAGAGACC.

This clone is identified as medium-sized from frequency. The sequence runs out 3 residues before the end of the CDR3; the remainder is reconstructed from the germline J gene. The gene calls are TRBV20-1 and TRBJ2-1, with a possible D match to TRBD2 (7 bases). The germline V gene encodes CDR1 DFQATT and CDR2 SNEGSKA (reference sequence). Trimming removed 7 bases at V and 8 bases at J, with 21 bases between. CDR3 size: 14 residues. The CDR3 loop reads CSVIRGGAGDEQFF. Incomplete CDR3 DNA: TGCAGTGTTATAAGGGGGGGGGCTGGGGATGAG.

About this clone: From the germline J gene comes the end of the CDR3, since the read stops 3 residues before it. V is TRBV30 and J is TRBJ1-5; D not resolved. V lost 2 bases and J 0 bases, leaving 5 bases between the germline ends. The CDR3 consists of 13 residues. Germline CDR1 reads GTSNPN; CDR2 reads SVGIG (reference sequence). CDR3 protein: CAWSQDSNQPQHF. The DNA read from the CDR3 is TGTGCCTGGAGTCAGGATAGCAATCAGCCC. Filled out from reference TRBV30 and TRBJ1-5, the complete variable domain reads SQTIHQWPATLVQPVGSPLSLECTVEGTSNPNLYWYRQAAGRGLQLLFYSVGIGQISSEVPQNLSASRPQDRQFILSSKKLLLSDSGFYLCAWSQDSNQPQHFGDGTRLSIL.

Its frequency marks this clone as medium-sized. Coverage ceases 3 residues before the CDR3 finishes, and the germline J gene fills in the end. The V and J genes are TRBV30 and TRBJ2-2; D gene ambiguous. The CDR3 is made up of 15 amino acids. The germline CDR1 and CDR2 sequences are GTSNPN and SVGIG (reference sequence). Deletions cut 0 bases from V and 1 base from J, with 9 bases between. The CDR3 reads CAWSVRAENTGELFF. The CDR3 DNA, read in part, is TGTGCCTGGAGTGTAAGAGCTGAGAACACCGGGGAG. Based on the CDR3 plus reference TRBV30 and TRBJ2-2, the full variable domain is SQTIHQWPATLVQPVGSPLSLECTVEGTSNPNLYWYRQAAGRGLQLLFYSVGIGQISSEVPQNLSASRPQDRQFILSSKKLLLSDSGFYLCAWSVRAENTGELFFGEGSRLTVL.

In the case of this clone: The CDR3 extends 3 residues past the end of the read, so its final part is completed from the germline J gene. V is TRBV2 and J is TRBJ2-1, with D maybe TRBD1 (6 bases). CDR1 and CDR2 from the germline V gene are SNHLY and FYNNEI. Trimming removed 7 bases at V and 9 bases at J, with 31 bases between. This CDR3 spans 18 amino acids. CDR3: CASNTPPGRDIAASEQFF. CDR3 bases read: TGTGCCAGCAATACCCCTCCAGGCCGGGACATCGCTGCTAGTGAG.

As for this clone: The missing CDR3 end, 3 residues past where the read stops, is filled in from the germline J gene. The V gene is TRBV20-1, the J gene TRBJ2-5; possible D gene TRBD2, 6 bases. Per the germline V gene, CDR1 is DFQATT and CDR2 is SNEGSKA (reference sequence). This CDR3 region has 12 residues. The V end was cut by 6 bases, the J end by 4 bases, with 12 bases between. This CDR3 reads CSAPSRGETQYF. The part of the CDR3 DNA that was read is TGCAGTGCCCCTTCGCGGGGAGAGACC.

The CDR3 region is CASSMLQGGQPQHF. The part of the CDR3 DNA that was read is TGTGCCAGTAGTATGTTGCAGGGGGGTCAGCCC. The chain uses TRBV19 and TRBJ1-5; 7 nucleotides agree with TRBD1. The observed sequence ends 3 residues before the CDR3 terminus, with the missing tail filled in from the germline J gene. Germline-derived CDR1 and CDR2 are LNHDA and SQIVND (reference sequence). The CDR3 is made up of 14 amino acids. The V segment lost 3 bases and the J segment 6 bases; nucleotides outside the gene matches: 5.

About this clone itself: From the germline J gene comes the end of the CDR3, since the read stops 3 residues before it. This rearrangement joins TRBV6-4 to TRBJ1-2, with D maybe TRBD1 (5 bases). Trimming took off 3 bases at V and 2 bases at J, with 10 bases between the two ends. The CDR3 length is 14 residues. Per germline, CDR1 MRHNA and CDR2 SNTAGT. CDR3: CASSEGGENYGYTF. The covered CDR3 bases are TGTGCCAGCAGTGAAGGAGGGGAGAACTATGGC.

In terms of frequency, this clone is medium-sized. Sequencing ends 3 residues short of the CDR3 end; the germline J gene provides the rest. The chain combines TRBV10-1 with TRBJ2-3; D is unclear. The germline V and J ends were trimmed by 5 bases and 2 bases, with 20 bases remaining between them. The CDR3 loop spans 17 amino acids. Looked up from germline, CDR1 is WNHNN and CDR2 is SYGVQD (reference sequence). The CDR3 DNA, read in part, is TGCGCCAGCAGTCGAGGCGGAGCCCTAACAAACACAGATACG. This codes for CASSRGGALTNTDT. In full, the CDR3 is CASSRGGALTNTDTQYF.

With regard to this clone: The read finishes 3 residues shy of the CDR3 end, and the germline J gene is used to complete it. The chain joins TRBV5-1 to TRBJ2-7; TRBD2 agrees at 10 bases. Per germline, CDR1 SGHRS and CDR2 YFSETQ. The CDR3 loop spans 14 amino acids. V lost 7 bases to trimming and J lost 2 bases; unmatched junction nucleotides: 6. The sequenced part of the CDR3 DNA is TGCGCCAGCTCCCTAGCGGGGGTTCCCTACGAG. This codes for CASSLAGVPYE. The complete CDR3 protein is CASSLAGVPYEQYF. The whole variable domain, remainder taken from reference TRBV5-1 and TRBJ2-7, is KAGVTQTPRYLIKTRGQQVTLSCSPISGHRSVSWYQQTPGQGLQFLFEYFSETQRNKGNFPGRFSGRQFSNSRSEMNVSTLELGDSALYLCASSLAGVPYEQYFGPGTRLTVT.

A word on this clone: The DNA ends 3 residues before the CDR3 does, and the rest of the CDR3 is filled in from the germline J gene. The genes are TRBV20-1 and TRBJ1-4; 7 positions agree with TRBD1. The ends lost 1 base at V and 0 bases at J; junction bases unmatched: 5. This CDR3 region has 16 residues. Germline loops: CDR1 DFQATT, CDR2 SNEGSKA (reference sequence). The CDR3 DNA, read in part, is TGCAGTGCTAGAGGGGACAGAATTGCAACTAATGAAAAA. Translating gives CSARGDRIATNEK. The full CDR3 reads CSARGDRIATNEKLFF.

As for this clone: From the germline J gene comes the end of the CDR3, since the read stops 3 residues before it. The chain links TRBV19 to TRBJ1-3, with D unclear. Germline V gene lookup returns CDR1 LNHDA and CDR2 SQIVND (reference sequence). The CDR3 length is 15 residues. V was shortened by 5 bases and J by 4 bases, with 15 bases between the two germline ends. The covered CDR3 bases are TGTGCCAGTAGTCTAACAGTTACCTACGGAAACACC. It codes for CASSLTVTYGNT. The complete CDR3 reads CASSLTVTYGNTIYF. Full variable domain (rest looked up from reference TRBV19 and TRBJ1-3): DGGITQSPKYLFRKEGQNVTLSCEQNLNHDAMYWYRQDPGQGLRLIYYSQIVNDFQKGDIAEGYSVSREKKESFPLTVTSAQKNPTAFYLCASSLTVTYGNTIYFGEGSWLTVV.

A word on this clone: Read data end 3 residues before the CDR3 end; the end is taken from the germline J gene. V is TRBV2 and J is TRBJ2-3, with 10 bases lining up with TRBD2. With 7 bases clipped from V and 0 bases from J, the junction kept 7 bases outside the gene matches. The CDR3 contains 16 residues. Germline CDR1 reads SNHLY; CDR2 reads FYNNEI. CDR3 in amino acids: CASKRTSGASTDTQYF. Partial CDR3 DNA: TGTGCCAGCAAACGAACTAGCGGGGCTAGCACAGATACG.

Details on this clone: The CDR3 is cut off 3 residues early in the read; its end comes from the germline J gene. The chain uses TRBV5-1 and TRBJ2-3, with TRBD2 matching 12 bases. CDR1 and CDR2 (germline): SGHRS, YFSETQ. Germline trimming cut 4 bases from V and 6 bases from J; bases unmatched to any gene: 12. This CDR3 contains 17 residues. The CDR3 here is CASSTTSGGPLGDTQYF. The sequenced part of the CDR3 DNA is TGCGCCAGCAGCACAACTAGCGGGGGGCCACTCGGGGATACG.

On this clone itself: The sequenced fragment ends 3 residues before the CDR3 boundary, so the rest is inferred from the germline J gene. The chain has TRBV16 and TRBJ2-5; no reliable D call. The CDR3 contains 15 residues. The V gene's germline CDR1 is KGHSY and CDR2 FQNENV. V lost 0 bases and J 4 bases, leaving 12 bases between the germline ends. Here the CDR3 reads CASSQSGQIRETQYF. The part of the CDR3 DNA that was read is TGTGCCAGCAGCCAATCTGGTCAGATTCGAGAGACC.

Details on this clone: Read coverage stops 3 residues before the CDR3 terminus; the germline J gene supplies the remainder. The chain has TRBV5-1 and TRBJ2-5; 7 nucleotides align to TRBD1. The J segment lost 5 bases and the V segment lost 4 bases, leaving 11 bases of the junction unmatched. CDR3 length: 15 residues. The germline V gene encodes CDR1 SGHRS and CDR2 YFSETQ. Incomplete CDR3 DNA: TGCGCCAGCAGCCCTCTGACAGGGAGTGGGGAGACC. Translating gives CASSPLTGSGET. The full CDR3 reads CASSPLTGSGETQYF.

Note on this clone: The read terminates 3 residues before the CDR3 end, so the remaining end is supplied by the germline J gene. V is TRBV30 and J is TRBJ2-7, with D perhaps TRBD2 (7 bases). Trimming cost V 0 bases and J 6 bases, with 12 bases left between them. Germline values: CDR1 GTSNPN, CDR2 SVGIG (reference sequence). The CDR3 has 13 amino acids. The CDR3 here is CAWSVGGLREQYF. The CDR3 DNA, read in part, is TGTGCCTGGAGTGTAGGGGGACTACGCGAG.

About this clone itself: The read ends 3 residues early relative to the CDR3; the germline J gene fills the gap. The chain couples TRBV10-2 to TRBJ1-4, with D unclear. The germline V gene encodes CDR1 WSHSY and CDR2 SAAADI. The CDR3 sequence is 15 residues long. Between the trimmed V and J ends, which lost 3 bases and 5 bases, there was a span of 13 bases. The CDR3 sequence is CASSEGEERNEKLFF. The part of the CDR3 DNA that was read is TGCGCCAGCAGTGAAGGAGAGGAGCGCAATGAAAAA.

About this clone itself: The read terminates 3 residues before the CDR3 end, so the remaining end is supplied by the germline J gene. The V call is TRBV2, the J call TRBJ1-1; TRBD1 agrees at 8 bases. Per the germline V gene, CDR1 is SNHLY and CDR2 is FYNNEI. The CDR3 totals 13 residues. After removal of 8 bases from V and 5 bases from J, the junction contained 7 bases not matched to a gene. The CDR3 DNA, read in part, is TGTGCCAGCGACAGGGGAGAAGGAACTGAA. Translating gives CASDRGEGTE. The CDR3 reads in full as CASDRGEGTEAFF.

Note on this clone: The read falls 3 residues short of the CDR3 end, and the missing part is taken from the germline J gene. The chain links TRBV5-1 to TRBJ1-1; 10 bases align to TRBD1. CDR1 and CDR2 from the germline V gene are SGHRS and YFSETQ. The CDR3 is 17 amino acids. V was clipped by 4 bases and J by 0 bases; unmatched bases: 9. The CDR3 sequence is CASSRGDRGAVNTEAFF. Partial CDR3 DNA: TGCGCCAGCAGCCGTGGGGACAGGGGAGCGGTGAACACTGAA.

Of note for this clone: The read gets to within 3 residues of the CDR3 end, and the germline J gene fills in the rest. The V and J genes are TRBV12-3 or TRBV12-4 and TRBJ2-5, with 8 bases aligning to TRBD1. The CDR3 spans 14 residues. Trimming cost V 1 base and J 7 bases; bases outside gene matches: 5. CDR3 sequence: CASSLGTGKGTQYF. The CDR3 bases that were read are TGTGCCAGCAGTTTAGGGACAGGGAAAGGGACC.